Listed here are 18 T cell receptor beta chains from one sample, sequenced in a study of OX40 agonist ivuxolimab in advanced cancers. The protocol was immunoSEQ multiplex PCR, while the TCRdb copy is restricted to in-frame clones and leaves out a portion. In the table there are about 79,000 clones, around 94% of which are singletons. Sequencing was performed on CD4+ or CD8+ T cells sorted from blood, taken in a trial of the OX40 agonist ivuxolimab. These receptors came from an adult with an advanced solid tumor such as melanoma, head and neck, liver or kidney cancer.

V is TRBV5-6 and J is TRBJ1-2; tentatively, D is TRBD1 (6 bases). CDR3 length: 14 amino acids. Trimming removed 0 bases at V and 3 bases at J, with 9 bases between. Per the germline V gene, CDR1 is SGHDT and CDR2 is YYEEEE. The CDR3 DNA is TGTGCCAGCAGCTTGGACAGGGAGTACTATGGCTACACCTTC. Translated, it gives CASSLDREYYGYTF.

V is TRBV23-1 and J is TRBJ1-6, with a tentative D call TRBD1 (6 bases). TRBV23-1 is an ORF; its function is uncertain. The CDR3 is made up of 19 amino acids. V was pared by 2 bases and J by 6 bases, with 23 bases between. CDR3 sequence: CASSQPYRQVGVGNSPLHF. The CDR3 DNA sequence: TGCGCCAGCAGTCAACCCTACCGACAGGTTGGGGTTGGTAATTCACCCCTCCACTTT.

The chain carries TRBV29-1 and TRBJ1-2; D unclear. Trimming took 6 bases from V and 2 from J, leaving 16 bases between them. This CDR3 has 14 amino acids. Germline CDR1 and CDR2: SQVTM and ANQGSEA. The CDR3 is CSVLPPSQNYGYTF. CDR3 nucleotides: TGCAGCGTCCTCCCCCCGTCACAGAACTATGGCTACACCTTC.

The V gene is TRBV29-1, the J gene TRBJ1-3; no firm D call. The CDR3 runs 11 residues. Germline V gives CDR1 SQVTM, CDR2 ANQGSEA. CDR3 bases: TGCAGTGGTAGCTCTGGAAACACCATATATTTT. Protein: CSGSSGNTIYF. Full variable domain (rest looked up from reference TRBV29-1 and TRBJ1-3): SAVISQKPSRDICQRGTSLTIQCQVDSQVTMMFWYRQQPGQSLTLIATANQGSEATYESGFVIDKFPISRPNLTFSTLTVSNMSPEDSSIYLCSGSSGNTIYFGEGSWLTVV.

This clone occurred once. V usage is TRBV5-8 and J usage is TRBJ2-3; 8 bases match TRBD1. V shed 4 bases and J 3 bases; nucleotides not matched to a gene: 4. Germline assignment: CDR1 SGHTS and CDR2 YDEGEE. The CDR3 runs 14 residues. The DNA of the CDR3 is TGTGCCAGCAGCCATGGACAGGGTACAGATACGCAGTATTTT. It specifies CASSHGQGTDTQYF.

The J gene is TRBJ1-2, the V gene TRBV5-4; weak D call: TRBD1 (6 bases). The V gene's germline CDR1 is SGHNT and CDR2 YYREEE (reference sequence). The V and J ends lost 4 bases and 2 bases respectively, with 18 bases between them. The CDR3 has 16 amino acids. The DNA of the CDR3 is TGTGCCAGCAGCCGCGGGACCGGGGGCCTAAACTATGGCTACACCTTC. Protein product: CASSRGTGGLNYGYTF. Full variable domain (missing parts from reference TRBV5-4 and TRBJ1-2): ETGVTQSPTHLIKTRGQQVTLRCSSQSGHNTVSWYQQALGQGPQFIFQYYREEENGRGNFPPRFSGLQFPNYSSELNVNALELDDSALYLCASSRGTGGLNYGYTFGSGTRLTVV.

The gene calls are TRBV4-3 and TRBJ1-5; D is possibly TRBD1 (5 bases). This CDR3 contains 15 residues. The germline V and J ends were trimmed by 3 bases and 5 bases, with 14 bases remaining between them. Germline V gene data show CDR1 as LGHNA and CDR2 as YSLEER. In nucleotides, the CDR3 is TGCGCCAGCAGCCAGCATCATGACAGTTATCAGCCCCAGCATTTT. Translated: CASSQHHDSYQPQHF.

The chain joins TRBV6-5 to TRBJ2-1, with D possibly TRBD2 on 6 matching bases. Trimming removed 7 bases at V and 7 bases at J, with 20 bases between. Germline V gives CDR1 MNHEY, CDR2 SVGAGI. The CDR3 is made up of 15 amino acids. CDR3 region: CASNGAGPYGNEQFF. As DNA, the CDR3 is TGTGCCAGCAACGGGGCGGGACCCTATGGTAATGAGCAGTTCTTC.

The V call is TRBV28, the J call TRBJ2-3; D gene uncertain. Germline V gene sequence: CDR1 MDHEN, CDR2 SYDVKM. The CDR3 loop spans 13 amino acids. Trimming shortened V by 2 bases and J by 3 bases, and 6 bases separated the two germline ends. The CDR3 region has the DNA TGTGCCAGCAGTTTAAGGGAAACAGATACGCAGTATTTT. Translation gives CASSLRETDTQYF. The complete variable domain, with remaining parts taken from reference TRBV28 and TRBJ2-3, reads DVKVTQSSRYLVKRTGEKVFLECVQDMDHENMFWYRQDPGLGLRLIYFSYDVKMKEKGDIPEGYSVSREKKERFSLILESASTNQTSMYLCASSLRETDTQYFGPGTRLTVL.

The V gene is TRBV27, the J gene TRBJ1-2, with D uncertain. The V and J ends lost 5 bases and 5 bases respectively, with 12 bases between them. The CDR3 is 13 amino acids. From germline, CDR1 is MNHEY and CDR2 SMNVEV (reference sequence). The CDR3 coding sequence is TGTGCCAGCAGTCCCGGGGTCTCTTATGGCTACACCTTC. Its translation: CASSPGVSYGYTF.

CDR3 region: CASSLIQGAVQPQHF. The CDR3 DNA is TGTGCCAGCAGTTTAATCCAGGGGGCAGTTCAGCCCCAGCATTTT. This chain links TRBV28 with TRBJ1-5; 8 bases map to TRBD1. Germline loops: CDR1 MDHEN, CDR2 SYDVKM. The CDR3 loop spans 15 amino acids. Unmatched junction bases numbered 6, after V lost 2 bases and J lost 6 bases.

The rearrangement uses TRBV7-9 and TRBJ2-1; no clear D gene. V was trimmed by 5 bases and J by 8 bases, leaving 7 bases between them. Germline V gene lookup returns CDR1 SEHNR and CDR2 FQNEAQ (reference sequence). The CDR3 covers 11 residues. CDR3 coding DNA: TGTGCCAGCAGCCGCGGAGATGAGCAGTTCTTC. It specifies CASSRGDEQFF.

The chain has TRBV7-9 and TRBJ2-5, with D tentatively TRBD1 or TRBD2 (5 bases each). CDR3 length: 15 residues. Germline lookup yields CDR1 SEHNR and CDR2 FQNEAQ (reference sequence). V dropped 1 base and J dropped 5 bases, with 14 bases sitting between them. The CDR3 DNA reads TGTGCCAGCAGCTTAGTCGTAGGGGAGTGGGAGACCCAGTACTTC. This encodes CASSLVVGEWETQYF.

The CDR3 DNA sequence: TGTGCCAGCAGCCGCGGGGGGACTGAAGCTTTCTTT. Protein: CASSRGGTEAFF. The V gene is TRBV9, the J gene TRBJ1-1; the D gene is possibly TRBD1 (5 bases). Trimming took 4 bases from V and 5 from J, leaving 9 bases between them. In germline, CDR1 is SGDLS, CDR2 YYNGEE. The CDR3 runs to 12 residues.

This sequence joins TRBV7-2 and TRBJ2-1, with D possibly being TRBD2 (6 bases). The CDR3 covers 16 residues. V gave up 5 bases and J gave up 2 bases, with 16 bases separating them. Germline V gene sequence: CDR1 SGHTA, CDR2 FQGNSA. CDR3 bases: TGTGCCAGCAGCGCGGTCCTCTCGGGAGCCTACAATGAGCAGTTCTTC. Protein product: CASSAVLSGAYNEQFF.

This clone was observed once. The chain recombines TRBV6-5 with TRBJ1-4, with TRBD1 matching 11 bases. The CDR3 spans 14 residues. The ends lost 4 bases at V and 8 bases at J; junction bases unmatched: 3. Germline V lookup: CDR1 MNHEY, CDR2 SVGAGI. The CDR3 reads CASSWGQGGEKLFF. DNA of the CDR3: TGTGCCAGCAGTTGGGGACAGGGGGGGGAAAAACTGTTTTTT.

The chain is built from TRBV5-6 and TRBJ2-1, with a possible D match to TRBD2 (6 bases). Germline assignment: CDR1 SGHDT and CDR2 YYEEEE. V lost 4 bases, J lost 0 bases, and 8 bases lay in between. The CDR3 spans 14 residues. This CDR3 reads CASSVTSSYNEQFF. DNA for the CDR3: TGTGCCAGCAGCGTGACTAGCTCCTACAATGAGCAGTTCTTC.

The chain is built from TRBV4-2 and TRBJ2-5; D possibly uses TRBD1 or TRBD2 (6 bases each). The DNA end lines up better with TRBJ2-7; the J call may be wrong. The V gene's germline CDR1 is LGHNA and CDR2 YNFKEQ. This CDR3 is 14 amino acids long. CDR3 nucleotides: TGTGCCAGCAGCCAGAGAGGGGGGCCTGGCGAGCAGTACTTC. Its protein product is CASSQRGGPGEQYF.